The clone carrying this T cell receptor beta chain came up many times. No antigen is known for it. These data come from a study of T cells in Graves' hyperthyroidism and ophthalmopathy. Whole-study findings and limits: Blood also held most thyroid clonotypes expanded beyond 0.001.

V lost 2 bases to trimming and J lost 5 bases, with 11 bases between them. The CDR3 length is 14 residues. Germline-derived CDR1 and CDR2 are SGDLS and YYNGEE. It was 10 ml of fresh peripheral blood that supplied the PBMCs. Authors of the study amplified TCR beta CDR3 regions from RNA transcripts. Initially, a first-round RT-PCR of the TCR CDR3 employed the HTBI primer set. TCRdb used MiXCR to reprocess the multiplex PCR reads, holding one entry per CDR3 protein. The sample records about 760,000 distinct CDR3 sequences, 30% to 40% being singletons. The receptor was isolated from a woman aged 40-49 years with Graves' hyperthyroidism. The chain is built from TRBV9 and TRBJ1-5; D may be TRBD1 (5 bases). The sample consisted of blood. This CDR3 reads CASSVGEIYQPQHF. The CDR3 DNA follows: TGTGCCAGCAGCGTGGGGGAGATTTATCAGCCCCAGCATTTT.